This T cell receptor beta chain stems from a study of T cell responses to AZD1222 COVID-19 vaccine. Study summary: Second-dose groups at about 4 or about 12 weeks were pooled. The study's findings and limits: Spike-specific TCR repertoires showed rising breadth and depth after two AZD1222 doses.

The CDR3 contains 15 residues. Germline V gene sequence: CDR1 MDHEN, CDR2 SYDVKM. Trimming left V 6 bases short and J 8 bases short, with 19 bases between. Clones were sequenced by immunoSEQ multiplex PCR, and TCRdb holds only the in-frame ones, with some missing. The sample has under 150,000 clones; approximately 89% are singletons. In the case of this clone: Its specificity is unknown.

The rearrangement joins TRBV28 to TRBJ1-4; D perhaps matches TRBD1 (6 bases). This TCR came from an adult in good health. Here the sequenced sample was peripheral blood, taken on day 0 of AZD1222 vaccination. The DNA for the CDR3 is TGTGCCAGCAGGGCGATCACCGGGACAAGGGAAAAACTGTTTTTT. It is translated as CASRAITGTREKLFF.